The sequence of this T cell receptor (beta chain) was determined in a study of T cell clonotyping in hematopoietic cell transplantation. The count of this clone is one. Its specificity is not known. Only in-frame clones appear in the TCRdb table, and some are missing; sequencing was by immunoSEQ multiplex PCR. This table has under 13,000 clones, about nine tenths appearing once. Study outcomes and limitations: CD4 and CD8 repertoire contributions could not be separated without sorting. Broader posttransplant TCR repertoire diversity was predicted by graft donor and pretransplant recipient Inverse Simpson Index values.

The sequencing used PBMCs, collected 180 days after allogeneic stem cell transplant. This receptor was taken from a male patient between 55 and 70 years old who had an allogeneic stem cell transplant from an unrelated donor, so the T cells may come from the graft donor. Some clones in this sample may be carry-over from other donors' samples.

CDR3 amino acids: CASSPQGRAEAFF. The CDR3 coding sequence is TGTGCCAGCAGCCCACAGGGAAGGGCTGAAGCTTTCTTT. The chain couples TRBV11-1 to TRBJ1-1, with D perhaps matching TRBD1 (6 bases). The ends were cut back, 5 bases at V and 6 bases at J, with 13 bases in the middle. Germline CDR1 and CDR2: SGHAT and FQDESV (reference sequence). This CDR3 contains 13 residues.